Each of the 27 T cell receptor beta chains below was sequenced from the same sample in a study of blood T cell repertoires in COVID-19. Sequencing used immunoSEQ multiplex PCR; TCRdb keeps in-frame clones, though not all of them. The profile covers under 250,000 clones, with over 80% appearing a single time and over 1.5% taken by the ten largest. Sequencing used peripheral blood. The receptors originated from a woman aged 40 to 50 who had recovered from COVID-19.

The chain's CDR3 is CASSYSSWLNVNGAFF. CDR3 DNA sequence: TGTGCCAGCAGTTACTCGAGTTGGTTGAATGTGAACGGAGCTTTCTTT. V and J are TRBV6-5 and TRBJ1-1; unclear D gene. The CDR3 extends over 16 amino acids. In germline, CDR1 is MNHEY, CDR2 SVGAGI. Trimming removed 0 bases at V and 10 bases at J, with 21 bases between.

The chain is built from TRBV5-4 and TRBJ1-6; maybe TRBD1 (5 bases). The CDR3 consists of 15 residues. V was cut by 0 bases and J by 9 bases, with 13 bases left in between. The germline gives CDR1 SGHNT, CDR2 YYREEE (reference sequence). The CDR3 sequence is CASSLAARGGSPLHF. DNA of the CDR3: TGTGCCAGCAGCTTGGCCGCTAGGGGAGGTTCACCCCTCCACTTT.

V usage is TRBV30 and J usage is TRBJ2-7; TRBD2 might be the D (5 bases). V was trimmed by 5 bases and J by 1 base, leaving 12 bases between them. Germline CDR1 is GTSNPN and CDR2 is SVGIG (reference sequence). The CDR3 sequence is 13 residues long. In DNA form, the CDR3 reads TGTGCCTGGGGCGTGGGCGGGTCCTACGAGCAGTACTTC. Translated, it gives CAWGVGGSYEQYF.

The chain is built from TRBV7-2 and TRBJ2-2, with 9 bases identical to TRBD1. V lost 5 bases and J lost 1; bases outside the gene matches: 8. The CDR3 consists of 17 residues. Germline CDR1 and CDR2: SGHTA and FQGNSA. As DNA, the CDR3 is TGTGCCAGCAGCAATCGACAGGGGGGCGGGAACACCGGGGAGCTGTTTTTT. This gives the protein CASSNRQGGGNTGELFF.

The rearrangement uses TRBV30 and TRBJ1-5; D ambiguous. Germline CDR1 is GTSNPN and CDR2 is SVGIG (reference sequence). Trimming took off 0 bases at V and 2 bases at J, with 14 bases between the two ends. The CDR3 totals 16 residues. The CDR3 DNA sequence: TGTGCCTGGAGTGTAGCGGAGGATTTCGGCAATCAGCCCCAGCATTTT. Its translation is CAWSVAEDFGNQPQHF.

The gene calls are TRBV18 and TRBJ1-1; D not resolved. Trimming left V 1 base short and J 0 bases short, with 15 bases between. Per the germline V gene, CDR1 is KGHSH and CDR2 is LQKENI. The length of the CDR3 is 17 residues. DNA for the CDR3: TGTGCCAGCTCACCACAAGTCACTACAAGGATGAACACTGAAGCTTTCTTT. Residues: CASSPQVTTRMNTEAFF.

V is TRBV18 and J is TRBJ2-3; 8 bases are a match to TRBD1. Unmatched junction bases numbered 5, after V lost 2 bases and J lost 1 base. Germline values: CDR1 KGHSH, CDR2 LQKENI. The CDR3 loop spans 16 amino acids. CDR3 nucleotide sequence: TGTGCCAGCTCACCATTTGCGGGACAGGGCACAGATACGCAGTATTTT. Its translation is CASSPFAGQGTDTQYF.

CDR3 nucleotides: TGTGCCAGCGGGGATGGACTCCGACCGAGCTCCTACAATGAGCAGTTCTTC. Its protein product is CASGDGLRPSSYNEQFF. J is TRBJ2-1 and V is TRBV4-2; D may be TRBD2 (5 bases). This CDR3 is built from 17 residues. V was pared by 8 bases and J by 0 bases, with 20 bases between. CDR1 is LGHNA and CDR2 is YNFKEQ in the germline V gene.

This CDR3 is CASSYSHLNEKLFF. CDR3 coding DNA: TGTGCCAGCAGTTACTCACACCTTAATGAAAAACTGTTTTTT. The chain links TRBV6-5 to TRBJ1-4; D remains ambiguous. Germline V gives CDR1 MNHEY, CDR2 SVGAGI. This CDR3 region has 14 residues. Trimming stripped 0 bases from V and 4 bases from J, with 6 bases between.

The V call is TRBV28, the J call TRBJ2-2, with TRBD2 matching over 7 bases. Trimming at V came to 5 bases and at J to 5 bases, leaving 5 bases not matched to a gene. This CDR3 is 14 amino acids long. CDR1 MDHEN and CDR2 SYDVKM come from the germline V gene. For the CDR3, the DNA is TGTGCCAGCAGTGAGTGGGGGGGAACCGGGGAGCTGTTTTTT. It translates to CASSEWGGTGELFF.

CDR3 in amino acids: CASSPGTVSYNEQFF. CDR3 DNA sequence: TGTGCCAGCAGTCCCGGGACAGTCTCCTACAATGAGCAGTTCTTC. The genes are TRBV27 and TRBJ2-1; TRBD1 agrees at 7 bases. This CDR3 contains 15 residues. Germline CDR1 MNHEY, CDR2 SMNVEV (reference sequence). Losses at the gene ends were 5 bases for V and 0 bases for J; bases not matched to a gene: 4.

V gene TRBV2 combines with J gene TRBJ2-7; tentative D call: TRBD2 (6 bases). The CDR3 length is 13 residues. From germline, CDR1 is SNHLY and CDR2 FYNNEI. Trimming pared 7 bases from V and 2 bases from J, leaving 12 bases between. The CDR3 sequence is CASKPSGAYEQYF. Here the CDR3 DNA reads TGTGCCAGCAAGCCCTCGGGGGCCTACGAGCAGTACTTC.

The chain couples TRBV9 to TRBJ2-1; a weak D match, TRBD2 (6 bases). This CDR3 is built from 15 residues. Germline-derived CDR1 and CDR2 are SGDLS and YYNGEE. Trimming removed 1 base at V and 6 bases at J, with 14 bases between. CDR3 coding DNA: TGTGCCAGCAGCGTAACGGGGACTCTGCTCAATGAGCAGTTCTTC. Its translation: CASSVTGTLLNEQFF.

The V and J genes are TRBV7-2 and TRBJ1-3, with 9 bases lining up with TRBD1. The CDR3 has 17 residues. CDR1 is SGHTA, CDR2 FQGNSA, per germline. The ends lost 7 bases at V and 0 bases at J; junction bases unmatched: 10. The CDR3, as DNA: TGTGCCAGCACTAGCCGGGACAGGGTCTTCTCTGGAAACACCATATATTTT. Translated: CASTSRDRVFSGNTIYF.

V gene TRBV5-6 combines with J gene TRBJ2-1; 12 bases map to TRBD1. V was clipped by 4 bases and J by 4 bases; unmatched bases: 3. Germline assignment: CDR1 SGHDT and CDR2 YYEEEE. The CDR3 totals 15 residues. The DNA of the CDR3 is TGTGCCAGCAGCCGGGGACAGGGGGCTTACAATGAGCAGTTCTTC. Its protein product is CASSRGQGAYNEQFF. Using reference TRBV5-6 and TRBJ2-1 for the parts outside the CDR3, the full variable domain is DAGVTQSPTHLIKTRGQQVTLRCSPKSGHDTVSWYQQALGQGPQFIFQYYEEEERQRGNFPDRFSGHQFPNYSSELNVNALLLGDSALYLCASSRGQGAYNEQFFGPGTRLTVL.

The chain has TRBV6-1 and TRBJ2-1, with 8 bases matching TRBD2. CDR1 MNHNS and CDR2 SASEGT come from the germline V gene. CDR3 length: 15 residues. V lost 3 bases, J lost 3 bases, and 4 bases stayed unmatched. The CDR3 nucleotides read TGTGCCAGCAGTGAGAGGGCGGGGGGCTACAATGAGCAGTTCTTC. Its protein product is CASSERAGGYNEQFF.

This clone has a handful of counts. The sample has other DNA sequences that encode this CDR3 too. This chain connects TRBV12-3 or TRBV12-4 to TRBJ2-2; D remains unclear. The CDR3 totals 12 residues. Trimming cost V 3 bases and J 5 bases, with 4 bases left between them. The CDR3 DNA sequence: TGTGCCAGCAGTTTTCTAACCGGGGAGCTGTTTTTT. The encoded protein is CASSFLTGELFF.

For this clone: Other DNA sequences in the same sample also yield this CDR3. V is TRBV18 and J is TRBJ2-5; D is unclear. V was shortened by 3 bases and J by 2 bases, with 7 bases between the two germline ends. Germline values: CDR1 KGHSH, CDR2 LQKENI. This CDR3 contains 13 residues. The CDR3, as DNA: TGTGCCAGCTCACCGGGCCAGCAAGAGACCCAGTACTTC. Encoded protein: CASSPGQQETQYF.

The V gene is TRBV4-1, the J gene TRBJ1-4; 8 nucleotides agree with TRBD1. The germline gives CDR1 MGHRA, CDR2 YSYEKL. V lost 2 bases, J lost 11 bases, and 4 bases stayed unmatched. This CDR3 has 13 amino acids. The chain's CDR3 is CASSQIGQGKLFF. The CDR3 bases are TGCGCCAGCAGCCAAATCGGACAGGGCAAACTGTTTTTT.

This chain uses TRBV28 with TRBJ1-5; 9 positions agree with TRBD1. The CDR3 spans 16 residues. Germline CDR1 and CDR2: MDHEN and SYDVKM. After removal of 4 bases from V and 5 bases from J, the junction contained 9 bases not matched to a gene. CDR3: CASSSPGQGLYQPQHF. The CDR3 coding sequence is TGTGCCAGCAGTTCCCCCGGACAGGGGCTTTATCAGCCCCAGCATTTT. The full variable domain, completed using reference TRBV28 and TRBJ1-5, is DVKVTQSSRYLVKRTGEKVFLECVQDMDHENMFWYRQDPGLGLRLIYFSYDVKMKEKGDIPEGYSVSREKKERFSLILESASTNQTSMYLCASSSPGQGLYQPQHFGDGTRLSIL.

This clone was seen just once. Additional DNA sequences in this sample encode the identical CDR3. The chain is built from TRBV30 and TRBJ2-7; 7 bases map to TRBD2. Germline V CDR1 and CDR2: GTSNPN, SVGIG (reference sequence). CDR3 size: 13 residues. V trimming: 2 bases; J trimming: 2 bases; junction bases outside the gene matches: 3. The CDR3 loop reads CAWSTGGAYEQYF. DNA for the CDR3: TGTGCCTGGAGTACTGGGGGGGCCTACGAGCAGTACTTC.

The rearrangement joins TRBV9 to TRBJ2-5, with D unresolved. Germline V gene sequence: CDR1 SGDLS, CDR2 YYNGEE. The CDR3 sequence is 13 residues long. Trimming removed 0 bases at V and 5 bases at J, with 8 bases between. The chain's CDR3 is CASSVDHMETQYF. The CDR3 DNA sequence: TGTGCCAGCAGCGTAGACCACATGGAGACCCAGTACTTC.

This clone was seen at least ten times. This chain joins TRBV7-3 and TRBJ2-2, with TRBD2 as a possible D gene (5 bases). The CDR3 is made up of 12 amino acids. V lost 5 bases to trimming and J lost 7 bases, with 8 bases between them. Germline V CDR1 and CDR2: SGHTA, FQGTGA. CDR3 bases: TGTGCCAGCAGCCGGGGTGGCGGGGAGCTGTTTTTT. Translating it yields CASSRGGGELFF.

J is TRBJ2-7 and V is TRBV11-1; no definite D call. This CDR3 has 13 residues. V lost 5 bases, J lost 3 bases, and 11 bases lay in between. Germline V CDR1 and CDR2: SGHAT, FQDESV (reference sequence). CDR3 sequence (DNA): TGTGCCAGCAGCCAGACTCCAATCTACGAGCAGTACTTC. It yields the protein CASSQTPIYEQYF.

This rearrangement joins TRBV7-9 to TRBJ2-2; D is perhaps TRBD2 (5 bases). The CDR3 loop spans 16 amino acids. Trimming pared 1 base from V and 3 bases from J, leaving 12 bases between. The V gene's germline CDR1 is SEHNR and CDR2 FQNEAQ (reference sequence). The CDR3 bases are TGTGCCAGCAGCTTAGATCGTCGGGGTTACACCGGGGAGCTGTTTTTT. This gives the protein CASSLDRRGYTGELFF.

V is TRBV25-1 and J is TRBJ1-2; D ambiguous. The CDR3 spans 15 residues. Germline V gives CDR1 MGHDK, CDR2 SYGVNS. V lost 2 bases, J lost 8 bases, and 18 bases lay in between. CDR3 nucleotide sequence: TGTGCCAGCAGTGAAGAGCGCCGGGGATCGAGGGGCTACACCTTC. Its translation is CASSEERRGSRGYTF.

J is TRBJ2-7 and V is TRBV28, with 9 bases that match TRBD2. Germline loops: CDR1 MDHEN, CDR2 SYDVKM. The CDR3 consists of 15 residues. V shed 5 bases and J 2 bases; nucleotides not matched to a gene: 7. CDR3 sequence: CASSMLAGIPYEQYF. The CDR3 region has the DNA TGTGCCAGCAGTATGCTAGCGGGGATACCCTACGAGCAGTACTTC.